This T cell receptor (beta chain) is drawn from a study of T cell repertoires in cytomegalovirus infection. The overall study: Recently identified HLA-C-restricted CMV epitopes were among the peptides used.

This clonotype has just one count. Its target is unknown. The junction and the germline gene differ at one end; a read error may be behind it. The CDR3 runs to 16 residues. Germline-derived CDR1 and CDR2 are LNHDA and SQIVND (reference sequence). TCRdb ran MiXCR on the reads and lists one entry per CDR3 protein. Seen here are fewer than 1,000,000 distinct CDR3 sequences, approximately 30% observed once, and the top ten hold about an eighth. The material was cultured CD8+ T cells from PBMCs, obtained from culture after CMV antigen stimulation. The clonotype comes from a human donor in good health (CMV status not recorded). Some clones in this sample may be carry-over from other donors' samples. This chain joins TRBV19 and TRBJ2-4; perhaps D is TRBD1 or TRBD2 (6 bases each). The chain's CDR3 is CASSISSGGSGNILYF. The CDR3 DNA is TGTGCCAGTAGTATAAGTTCCGGGGGCAGCGGAAACATTCTGTACTTC.